The 32 T cell receptor beta chains given below trace back to one sample, sequenced in a study of cytomegalovirus exposure and HLA in healthy donors. PCR employed 60 Vbeta and 13 Jbeta primers. Assay used: immunoSEQ multiplex PCR; TCRdb lists only in-frame clones, some missing. The table records about 180,000 clones, around 80% of them present only once. The sample consisted of PBMCs. The receptors derive from a man younger than 30 in good health and CMV-seronegative.

The rearrangement joins TRBV7-9 to TRBJ2-1; 10 bases align to TRBD1. Germline trimming cut 0 bases from V and 3 bases from J; bases unmatched to any gene: 2. The CDR3 consists of 16 residues. Germline-derived CDR1 and CDR2 are SEHNR and FQNEAQ (reference sequence). CDR3 in amino acids: CASSLAGQGLYNEQFF. CDR3 nucleotide sequence: TGTGCCAGCAGCTTAGCGGGACAGGGGCTCTACAATGAGCAGTTCTTC.

The V gene is TRBV6-5, the J gene TRBJ1-1, with D possibly TRBD1 on 5 matching bases. The germline V and J ends were trimmed by 5 bases and 0 bases, with 10 bases remaining between them. Germline V gene sequence: CDR1 MNHEY, CDR2 SVGAGI. The CDR3 contains 14 residues. This chain's CDR3 is CASSEDSMNTEAFF. In nucleotides, the CDR3 is TGTGCCAGCAGTGAAGACAGTATGAACACTGAAGCTTTCTTT.

This rearrangement joins TRBV6-5 to TRBJ1-5; D perhaps matches TRBD1 (5 bases). This CDR3 has 14 amino acids. The ends were cut back, 7 bases at V and 6 bases at J, with 16 bases in the middle. Germline V CDR1 and CDR2: MNHEY, SVGAGI. CDR3 region: CASTPWQGSQPQHF. In nucleotides, the CDR3 is TGTGCCAGCACCCCATGGCAGGGAAGTCAGCCCCAGCATTTT.

The chain combines TRBV5-1 with TRBJ1-4; 9 bases line up with TRBD1. Germline V gives CDR1 SGHRS, CDR2 YFSETQ. The CDR3 totals 15 residues. V trimming: 0 bases; J trimming: 4 bases; junction bases outside the gene matches: 1. CDR3 region: CASSLGDRDNEKLFF. The CDR3 bases are TGCGCCAGCAGCTTGGGGGACAGGGATAATGAAAAACTGTTTTTT. Full variable domain (outside the CDR3, taken from reference TRBV5-1 and TRBJ1-4): KAGVTQTPRYLIKTRGQQVTLSCSPISGHRSVSWYQQTPGQGLQFLFEYFSETQRNKGNFPGRFSGRQFSNSRSEMNVSTLELGDSALYLCASSLGDRDNEKLFFGSGTQLSVL.

The V and J genes are TRBV29-1 and TRBJ1-2; the match to TRBD1 covers 8 bases. V shed 7 bases, J shed 7 bases, and the junction held 11 bases outside the gene matches. Germline CDR1 SQVTM, CDR2 ANQGSEA. The CDR3 consists of 13 residues. This CDR3 is CSGGQGAVGGYTF. Written as DNA, the CDR3 is TGCAGCGGTGGTCAGGGGGCAGTAGGTGGCTACACCTTC.

The V call is TRBV5-6, the J call TRBJ2-5, with TRBD1 matching over 8 bases. The CDR3 consists of 14 residues. Germline CDR1 reads SGHDT; CDR2 reads YYEEEE. Trimming took 4 bases from V and 2 from J; bases not matched to a gene: 4. DNA of the CDR3: TGTGCCAGCAGCCGAGGACAGGGACAAGAGACCCAGTACTTC. Residues: CASSRGQGQETQYF.

The chain recombines TRBV28 with TRBJ2-1, with 10 bases fitting TRBD1. V dropped 2 bases and J dropped 9; count of bases not matched to a gene: 10. The CDR3 is 16 amino acids. Germline-derived CDR1 and CDR2 are MDHEN and SYDVKM. The CDR3, as DNA: TGTGCCAGCAGTTTACAGCCGGGACAGGGGATCCGTGAGCAGTTCTTC. Its translation is CASSLQPGQGIREQFF.

The rearrangement joins TRBV6-6 to TRBJ2-7; TRBD1 aligns across 11 bases. The CDR3 is made up of 15 amino acids. With 4 bases clipped from V and 3 bases from J, the junction kept 5 bases outside the gene matches. Germline lookup yields CDR1 MNHNY and CDR2 SVGAGI (reference sequence). CDR3 DNA: TGTGCCAGCAGTTCTCCGGGACAGGGGGACTACGAGCAGTACTTC. It specifies CASSSPGQGDYEQYF.

The chain recombines TRBV10-3 with TRBJ1-1; a possible D gene is TRBD1 (6 bases). The CDR3 totals 14 residues. V shed 10 bases and J shed 7 bases, with 22 bases lying between them. Germline CDR1 and CDR2: ENHRY and SYGVKD. The CDR3 DNA is TGTGCCACCCAACAGGAACCTGAACAGGGTGAAGCTTTCTTT. It translates to CATQQEPEQGEAFF.

The J gene is TRBJ2-3, the V gene TRBV7-9; D call uncertain. With 5 bases removed from V and 5 bases from J, the gap between germline ends came to 8 bases. The CDR3 loop spans 12 amino acids. CDR1 and CDR2 from the germline V gene are SEHNR and FQNEAQ (reference sequence). The CDR3 bases are TGTGCCAGCAGCACATATCAAGATACGCAGTATTTT. As protein: CASSTYQDTQYF.

This chain links TRBV28 with TRBJ2-4; 7 nucleotides agree with TRBD2. CDR3 length equals 12 residues. Germline V gives CDR1 MDHEN, CDR2 SYDVKM. The DNA of the CDR3 is TGTGCGGCGGGAGTAGCCAAAAACATTCAGTACTTC. This encodes CAAGVAKNIQYF. Full variable domain (rest looked up from reference TRBV28 and TRBJ2-4): DVKVTQSSRYLVKRTGEKVFLECVQDMDHENMFWYRQDPGLGLRLIYFSYDVKMKEKGDIPEGYSVSREKKERFSLILESASTNQTSMYLCAAGVAKNIQYFGAGTRLSVL.

The chain has TRBV4-2 and TRBJ1-2; a weak D match, TRBD1 (5 bases). The CDR3 extends over 14 amino acids. Germline CDR1 is LGHNA and CDR2 is YNFKEQ. Trimming left V 3 bases short and J 4 bases short, with 12 bases between. CDR3 region: CASSHQGKGYGYTF. The DNA for the CDR3 is TGTGCCAGCAGCCACCAGGGTAAAGGCTATGGCTACACCTTC.

V usage is TRBV11-3 and J usage is TRBJ1-1; D perhaps matches TRBD1 (6 bases). This CDR3 region has 13 residues. CDR1 and CDR2 from the germline V gene are SGHNT and YENEEA. Trimming shortened V by 5 bases and J by 3 bases, and 10 bases separated the two germline ends. This chain's CDR3 is CASSTNRDTEAFF. CDR3 DNA sequence: TGTGCCAGCAGCACGAACAGGGACACTGAAGCTTTCTTT.

This clone was observed a single time. The J gene is TRBJ2-7, the V gene TRBV18; no firm D call. Germline CDR1 reads KGHSH; CDR2 reads LQKENI. Trimming stripped 6 bases from V and 5 bases from J, with 23 bases between. The CDR3 has 16 residues. The DNA for the CDR3 is TGTGCCAGCTCGCGATTTCCCGTACCCGAGTCGCACGAGCAGTACTTC. Its translation: CASSRFPVPESHEQYF.

V gene TRBV4-1 combines with J gene TRBJ2-4, with a possible D match to TRBD2 (7 bases). CDR1 and CDR2 (germline): MGHRA, YSYEKL. The CDR3 is 13 residues long. V was trimmed by 6 bases and J by 9 bases, leaving 15 bases between them. The CDR3 spells CASRASGGGIQYF. The CDR3 DNA sequence: TGCGCCAGCAGGGCTAGCGGAGGGGGCATTCAGTACTTC.

The chain has TRBV11-1 and TRBJ2-7; tentatively, D is TRBD1 (5 bases). Trimming removed 5 bases from V and 2 bases from J, with 13 bases in between. In germline, CDR1 is SGHAT, CDR2 FQDESV (reference sequence). The CDR3 has 14 residues. The CDR3 is CASSEPDITYEQYF. For the CDR3, the DNA is TGTGCCAGCAGCGAACCGGACATTACCTACGAGCAGTACTTC.

Of note for this clone: Other DNA sequences in this sample translate to the same CDR3. The J gene is TRBJ1-6, the V gene TRBV6-6; TRBD1 aligns across 11 bases. This CDR3 comprises 14 residues. The germline gives CDR1 MNHNY, CDR2 SVGAGI (reference sequence). The ends lost 5 bases at V and 10 bases at J; junction bases unmatched: 4. CDR3 residues: CASSLDRGLSPLHF. The CDR3 nucleotides read TGTGCCAGCAGTCTGGACAGGGGGCTATCACCCCTCCACTTT.

The chain uses TRBV7-3 and TRBJ2-5; 11 bases agree with TRBD2. Germline V gene sequence: CDR1 SGHTA, CDR2 FQGTGA. This CDR3 comprises 17 residues. V lost 5 bases to trimming and J lost 5 bases; unmatched junction nucleotides: 13. The CDR3 reads CASSRGGPRLAGETQYF. For the CDR3, the DNA is TGTGCCAGCAGCCGGGGCGGGCCTAGACTAGCGGGGGAGACCCAGTACTTC.

Points on this clone: At one of its ends the junction is not consistent with the germline gene, which may arise from a read error. The DNA of the CDR3 is TGCACCAGCAGCTTGGACGGGACAGGGGGTTACGAGCAGTACTTC. It encodes CTSSLDGTGGYEQYF. The chain has TRBV5-1 and TRBJ2-7, with 11 bases lining up with TRBD1. CDR1 SGHRS and CDR2 YFSETQ come from the germline V gene. This CDR3 spans 15 amino acids.

This clone has just a few counts. This chain joins TRBV6-5 and TRBJ1-1; the match to TRBD1 covers 7 bases. The CDR3 covers 15 residues. Germline V CDR1 and CDR2: MNHEY, SVGAGI. V was clipped by 0 bases and J by 6 bases; unmatched bases: 7. This CDR3 reads CASSYSPRDSPEAFF. DNA of the CDR3: TGTGCCAGCAGTTACTCGCCCCGGGACAGTCCTGAAGCTTTCTTT.

The chain has TRBV15 and TRBJ2-7; 8 bases are shared with TRBD2. After removal of 0 bases from V and 4 bases from J, the junction contained 8 bases not matched to a gene. The CDR3 sequence is 16 residues long. Germline V gene data show CDR1 as LNHNV and CDR2 as YYDKDF (reference sequence). CDR3 sequence: CATSRDVGLGMYEQYF. CDR3 nucleotide sequence: TGTGCCACCAGCAGAGATGTGGGACTAGGGATGTACGAGCAGTACTTC. The full variable domain, rest sourced from reference TRBV15 and TRBJ2-7, is DAMVIQNPRYQVTQFGKPVTLSCSQTLNHNVMYWYQQKSSQAPKLLFHYYDKDFNNEADTPDNFQSRRPNTSFCFLDIRSPGLGDTAMYLCATSRDVGLGMYEQYFGPGTRLTVT.

This clone came up a few times. V gene TRBV19 combines with J gene TRBJ2-2; maybe TRBD1 (5 bases). This CDR3 has 16 amino acids. Per germline, CDR1 LNHDA and CDR2 SQIVND (reference sequence). The ends were cut back, 5 bases at V and 0 bases at J, with 13 bases in the middle. The CDR3 sequence: CASSGRVAPNTGELFF. In nucleotides, the CDR3 is TGTGCCAGTAGTGGCAGGGTGGCCCCGAACACCGGGGAGCTGTTTTTT.

The chain employs TRBV29-1 and TRBJ2-7; D is undetermined. Germline assignment: CDR1 SQVTM and CDR2 ANQGSEA. This CDR3 spans 11 amino acids. V lost 3 bases and J lost 0, with 3 bases in between. Here the CDR3 reads CSVDSSYEQYF. The CDR3 DNA sequence: TGCAGCGTTGACAGCTCCTACGAGCAGTACTTC.

In this sample, this clone turned up once. The chain has TRBV5-6 and TRBJ1-2; 11 bases fit TRBD1. This CDR3 spans 16 amino acids. V gave up 2 bases and J gave up 3 bases; unmatched junction bases: 6. Looked up from germline, CDR1 is SGHDT and CDR2 is YYEEEE. CDR3 protein: CASSFGQGALDYGYTF. The CDR3 DNA reads as TGTGCCAGCAGCTTCGGACAGGGGGCCTTAGACTATGGCTACACCTTC.

The genes are TRBV30 and TRBJ2-1; no definite D call. The CDR3 has 11 amino acids. With 0 bases removed from V and 10 bases from J, the gap between germline ends came to 7 bases. Germline CDR1 is GTSNPN and CDR2 is SVGIG (reference sequence). The CDR3 sequence: CAWSVMREQFF. The CDR3 DNA sequence: TGTGCCTGGAGTGTAATGCGCGAGCAGTTCTTC.

The gene calls are TRBV30 and TRBJ1-6; D uncertain. V shed 4 bases and J shed 11 bases, with 15 bases lying between them. Germline V CDR1 and CDR2: GTSNPN, SVGIG (reference sequence). CDR3 size: 13 residues. The CDR3 reads CAWNPDLATPLHF. As DNA, the CDR3 is TGTGCCTGGAATCCCGACCTAGCTACACCCCTCCACTTT.

The V and J genes are TRBV5-1 and TRBJ1-1; the D gene is possibly TRBD1 (5 bases). This CDR3 contains 14 residues. Trimming left V 2 bases short and J 8 bases short, with 16 bases between. Germline V gene data show CDR1 as SGHRS and CDR2 as YFSETQ. The CDR3 is CASSFSTAAPEAFF. The CDR3 DNA is TGCGCCAGCAGCTTTTCGACAGCCGCGCCAGAAGCTTTCTTT.

The sample holds a few counts of this clone. The V and J genes are TRBV19 and TRBJ2-7; D perhaps matches TRBD1 (6 bases). The CDR3 sequence is 14 residues long. The germline V and J ends were trimmed by 0 bases and 2 bases, with 8 bases remaining between them. Germline V CDR1 and CDR2: LNHDA, SQIVND (reference sequence). The CDR3 DNA is TGTGCCAGTAGTATAGACGACAGGACCTACGAGCAGTACTTC. Encoded protein: CASSIDDRTYEQYF.

The V and J genes are TRBV18 and TRBJ2-1, with 7 nucleotides matching TRBD2. This CDR3 is built from 14 residues. Trimming took 1 base from V and 8 from J; bases not matched to a gene: 5. The germline CDR1 and CDR2 sequences are KGHSH and LQKENI. CDR3 sequence reads: CASSPQAGRDEQFF. The CDR3, as DNA: TGTGCCAGCTCACCACAAGCAGGGAGGGATGAGCAGTTCTTC.

The CDR3 nucleotides read TGTGCCAGCAGCTTAGGACTAGCGGCCGCCGGTGAGCAGTTCTTC. Its protein is CASSLGLAAAGEQFF. The chain recombines TRBV7-2 with TRBJ2-1, with 9 bases that match TRBD2. Trimming removed 1 base from V and 9 bases from J; junction bases left unmatched: 7. The CDR3 runs 15 residues. In germline, CDR1 is SGHTA, CDR2 FQGNSA.

This clone was seen a single time. V usage is TRBV6-1 and J usage is TRBJ1-1; D is perhaps TRBD1 (5 bases). CDR1 and CDR2 from the germline V gene are MNHNS and SASEGT. This CDR3 has 18 amino acids. Trimming took off 0 bases at V and 0 bases at J, with 17 bases between the two ends. CDR3 DNA sequence: TGTGCCAGCAGTGAAGCGCTTCGGGGGGGGTTTATGAACACTGAAGCTTTCTTT. Residues: CASSEALRGGFMNTEAFF.

The chain joins TRBV19 to TRBJ2-7, with no clear D. Germline V gene lookup returns CDR1 LNHDA and CDR2 SQIVND (reference sequence). There are 13 residues in the CDR3. Between the trimmed V and J ends, which lost 6 bases and 2 bases, there was a span of 11 bases. CDR3 amino acids: CASSLVPAYEQYF. As DNA, the CDR3 is TGTGCCAGTAGCCTTGTTCCCGCCTACGAGCAGTACTTC.